The present T cell receptor (beta chain) was sequenced within a study of OX40 agonist ivuxolimab in advanced cancers. For the wider study: Ivuxolimab, which targeted the costimulatory receptor OX40 (CD134), was an agonistic, fully human IgG2 monoclonal antibody. Intravenous ivuxolimab was administered to patients every 2 weeks at six dose levels: 0.01, 0.1, 0.3, 1.5, 3 and 10 mg/kg. Prior anti-PD-1, anti-PD-L1 or anti-CTLA-4 therapy was permitted, and checkpoint inhibitors had been received by less than 45% of dose-escalation patients. Partial responses occurred in three dose-escalation patients: two with cutaneous melanoma and one with hepatocellular carcinoma. In the dose-escalation cohort, around four fifths of patients were male, and the mean age was about 55 years, with a range of about 20 to 79. Of the roughly 54 patients in dose escalation, around 19 had hepatocellular carcinoma, approximately 15 had melanoma, 9 had renal cell carcinoma and 9 had head and neck cancer. Peripheral TCRbeta sequencing aimed to test whether ivuxolimab altered TCR sequence diversity and caused clonal T-cell expansion. The paper reports the monotherapy dose-escalation portion (N of about 47 patients) of the phase I ivuxolimab trial. What the study reported, not specific to this receptor: Clonal expansion of both CD4+ and CD8+ blood T cells was observed from baseline to week 6 at doses 0.1 to 3.0 mg/kg. The antigen specificity of the clonally expanded peripheral T cells was not determined. In partial responders in the 0.1-3.0 mg/kg groups, normalized peripheral clonal expansion was found to be among the lowest, especially among CD8+ T cells. Low levels of normalized T-cell clonal expansion were also seen in some patients who did not respond. On average, CD8+ T cells showed more expanded clones than CD4+ T cells after ivuxolimab.

CDR1 is given as LNHDA and CDR2 as SQIVND, both from the germline V gene (reference sequence). V ends up 5 bases short and J 4 bases short, with an unmatched junction base count of 10. The CDR3, cysteine through phenylalanine, is 17 amino acids long. Here the CDR3 DNA is all that survives: 51 bases in frame from base 1. About this clone: Which antigen it targets is not known. Base qualities are not recorded, but no much larger clone differs from it by a single base.

Genomic DNA was isolated from the sorted cells so that the TCRbeta CDR3 region could be sequenced. TCRbeta CDR3 regions were sequenced using the immunoSEQ Assay. The table comes from immuneACCESS by way of TCRdb, which keeps in-frame sequences with V and J called. Part of the clones is missing from these tables; in studies checked, under half for an unresolved V gene and the rest for unknown reasons. Recorded for this sample are tens of thousands of clones; over 75% of them occurred a single time. Roughly 2.1% of the sample is held by the ten biggest clonotypes. Patients with a history of autoimmune disease or receiving systemic immunosuppression were excluded from the trial. Peripheral blood for TCR sequencing was collected from all dose cohorts at baseline, on cycle 4 day 1, and on cycle 7 day 1. The samples were drawn from a first-in-human, open-label, multicenter phase I dose-escalation trial of ivuxolimab. Adults with locally advanced or metastatic melanoma, renal cell, hepatocellular, or head and neck squamous cell carcinoma were enrolled in the trial. Before TCR sequencing, CD4+ T cells and CD8+ T cells were sorted from peripheral blood as separate populations.

The TCR comes from an adult with an advanced solid tumor such as melanoma, head and neck, liver or kidney cancer. The sequence links TRBV19 to TRBJ2-7; 14 bases in between match TRBD2. The input for sequencing was CD4+ or CD8+ T cells sorted from blood, taken in a trial of the OX40 agonist ivuxolimab. CDR3 reads: CASSSWTSGRPHYEQYF. The DNA is as follows: TGTGCCAGTAGTTCTTGGACTAGCGGGAGGCCGCATTACGAGCAGTACTTC.